This TCR beta chain was identified during a study of Ad26.COV2.S vaccination and SARS-CoV-2 variants. About the study: Doses of Ad26.COV2.S were injected into muscle once or twice, 56 days apart.

Deletions cut 4 bases from V and 4 bases from J, with 7 bases between. CDR1 and CDR2 (germline): LGHNA, YSLEER. This CDR3 spans 13 amino acids. Method: immunoSEQ multiplex PCR; TCRdb's copy keeps in-frame clones and lacks some. The table includes 450,000 to 550,000 clones, approximately 90% detected once. Note on this clone: Its antigen is not identified.

Findings and caveats of the study: Placebo recipients and vaccine recipients were similar in non-spike TCR breadth. Recipients given vaccine exceeded placebo recipients in spike-specific TCR breadth.

The treatment is: 15 to 20 received Ad26.COV2.S at low or high dose, single or two shots; about 5 received placebo; per-sample allocation not given. Vaccine and placebo recipients were sampled on day 63 after the first injection. It was an adult aged 18-55 years in Boston who was the donor. The sample consisted of peripheral blood, taken in a trial of Ad26.COV2.S vaccine versus placebo. The chain joins TRBV4-3 to TRBJ2-2, with D perhaps assigned TRBD1 or TRBD2 (5 bases each). The receptor was isolated from a person between 18 and 65 years old who received the Ad26.COV2.S COVID-19 vaccine or a placebo. The CDR3: CASSPGTTGELFF. In DNA, the CDR3 is TGCGCCAGCAGCCCCGGGACCACCGGGGAGCTGTTTTTT.